This T cell receptor (beta chain) stems from a study of shared clonotypes between healthy human individuals. In the study overall: Serving as donors were two women and a few men, whose ages spanned 18 to 49. There were three CD4 naive, three CD4 memory, two CD8 naive and one CD8 memory plates per donor.

On this clone: Its antigen is not identified.

CD8 cells regarded as naive lacked CD45RO, were positively chosen for CCR7, and omitted terminally differentiated effector memory CD45RA+ cells. CDR1 and CDR2 from the germline V gene are SGHKS and YYEKEE (reference sequence). The CDR3 is made up of 13 amino acids. Trimming removed 0 bases at V and 8 bases at J, with 11 bases between. Findings and limits, study-wide: Generation of non-shared clonotypes was less probable than generation of clonotypes shared by all four donors.

Sequencing was at deep level. Produced via immunoSEQ multiplex PCR; TCRdb's table is partial and in-frame only. The sample includes 560,000 or so clones, about 96% seen only once; the top ten take roughly 0.1%. The sequencing sample was made of naive CD8+ T cells sorted from blood. The source is a woman in her thirties in good health. This chain links TRBV5-5 with TRBJ1-2; D gene uncertain. CDR3 nucleotide sequence: TGTGCCAGCAGCTTGGATGGAATGTGGGGCTACACCTTC. This sequence encodes CASSLDGMWGYTF.